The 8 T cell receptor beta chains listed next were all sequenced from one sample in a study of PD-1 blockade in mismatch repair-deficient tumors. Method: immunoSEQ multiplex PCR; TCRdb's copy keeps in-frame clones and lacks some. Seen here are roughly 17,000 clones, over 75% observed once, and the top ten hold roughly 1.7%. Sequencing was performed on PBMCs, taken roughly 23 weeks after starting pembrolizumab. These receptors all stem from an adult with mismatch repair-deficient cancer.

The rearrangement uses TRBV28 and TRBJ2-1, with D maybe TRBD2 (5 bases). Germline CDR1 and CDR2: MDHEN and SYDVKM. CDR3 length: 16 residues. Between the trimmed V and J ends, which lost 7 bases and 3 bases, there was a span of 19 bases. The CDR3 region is CASTSGSGLGYNEQFF. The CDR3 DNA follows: TGTGCCAGCACCTCGGGGAGCGGTCTCGGCTACAATGAGCAGTTCTTC.

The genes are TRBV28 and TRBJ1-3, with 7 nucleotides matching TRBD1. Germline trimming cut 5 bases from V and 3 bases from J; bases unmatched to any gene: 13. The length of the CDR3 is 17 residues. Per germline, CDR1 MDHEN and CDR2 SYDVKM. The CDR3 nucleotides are TGTGCCAGCAGTACCAGAGGGGGCACCGGGTTTGGAAACACCATATATTTT. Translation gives CASSTRGGTGFGNTIYF. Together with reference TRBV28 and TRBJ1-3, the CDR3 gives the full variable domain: DVKVTQSSRYLVKRTGEKVFLECVQDMDHENMFWYRQDPGLGLRLIYFSYDVKMKEKGDIPEGYSVSREKKERFSLILESASTNQTSMYLCASSTRGGTGFGNTIYFGEGSWLTVV.

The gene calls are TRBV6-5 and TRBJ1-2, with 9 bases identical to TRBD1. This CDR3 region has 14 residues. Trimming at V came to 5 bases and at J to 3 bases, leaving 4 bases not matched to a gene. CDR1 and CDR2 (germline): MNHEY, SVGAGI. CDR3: CASSPTGGDYGYTF. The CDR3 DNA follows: TGTGCCAGCAGTCCGACAGGGGGAGACTATGGCTACACCTTC.

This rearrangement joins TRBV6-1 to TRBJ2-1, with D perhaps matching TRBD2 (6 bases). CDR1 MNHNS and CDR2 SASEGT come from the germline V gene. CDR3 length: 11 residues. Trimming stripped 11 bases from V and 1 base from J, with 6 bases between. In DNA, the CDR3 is TGTGCCGCGGGGTCCTACAATGAGCAGTTCTTC. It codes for CAAGSYNEQFF.

The CDR3 coding sequence is TGTGCCAGCAGTTACAGGGTCGAGAACACTGAAGCTTTCTTT. Its protein is CASSYRVENTEAFF. This chain connects TRBV9 to TRBJ1-1; a possible D gene is TRBD1 (6 bases). Germline V lookup: CDR1 SGDLS, CDR2 YYNGEE. The CDR3 spans 14 residues. Trimming removed 5 bases at V and 1 base at J, with 12 bases between.

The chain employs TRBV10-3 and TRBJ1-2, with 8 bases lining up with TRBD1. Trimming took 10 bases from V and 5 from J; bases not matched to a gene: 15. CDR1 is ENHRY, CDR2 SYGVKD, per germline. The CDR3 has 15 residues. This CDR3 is CATGQENALGYGYTF. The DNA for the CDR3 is TGTGCCACGGGACAGGAGAACGCGTTGGGGTATGGCTACACCTTC.

CDR3 region: CASSLADRIPYGYTF. The CDR3 DNA follows: TGTGCCAGCAGCCTCGCCGACAGGATACCATATGGCTACACCTTC. This rearrangement joins TRBV7-3 to TRBJ1-2; tentative D call: TRBD1 (6 bases). The CDR3 runs 15 residues. CDR1 is SGHTA, CDR2 FQGTGA, per germline. The V end lost 5 bases, the J end lost 5 bases, and 18 bases lay between the germline ends.

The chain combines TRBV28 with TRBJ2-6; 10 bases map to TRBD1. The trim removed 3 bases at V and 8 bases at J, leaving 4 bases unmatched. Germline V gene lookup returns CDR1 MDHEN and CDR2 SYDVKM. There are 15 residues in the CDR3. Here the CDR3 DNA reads TGTGCCAGCAGTTTCCCGGACAGGGGGTCCAACGTCCTGACTTTC. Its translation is CASSFPDRGSNVLTF.